The 2 T cell receptor beta chains reported below all come from one sample, sequenced in a study of T cells in tuberculosis. Using immunoSEQ multiplex PCR, the repertoire was profiled, and TCRdb retains in-frame clones only, with some absent. Of around 45,000 clones in the sample, 94% were seen once. Specimen: PBMCs. Receptors were obtained from a donor aged 5-35 years with latent tuberculosis or without tuberculosis infection. Some clones in this sample may be carry-over from other donors' samples.

The gene calls are TRBV10-3 and TRBJ2-7, with 7 bases fitting TRBD2. The CDR3 is 16 residues long. Germline CDR1 ENHRY, CDR2 SYGVKD. V shed 3 bases, J shed 4 bases, and the junction held 12 bases outside the gene matches. CDR3 amino acids: CAISEIWRESLYEQYF. The CDR3 nucleotides are TGTGCCATCAGTGAAATATGGCGGGAGAGCTTGTACGAGCAGTACTTC.

This chain uses TRBV7-3 with TRBJ2-1; weak D call: TRBD2 (5 bases). Germline loops: CDR1 SGHTA, CDR2 FQGTGA. The CDR3 consists of 16 residues. Trimming took 4 bases from V and 8 from J, leaving 21 bases between them. CDR3 protein: CASSSEPEALGYEQFF. The CDR3 DNA sequence: TGTGCCAGCAGCTCCGAACCGGAGGCCCTTGGGTATGAGCAGTTCTTC.